This TCR beta chain originates from a study of vaccination and CD4 T cells after COVID-19. The sample's treatment: roughly ten-day PBMC culture with coronavirus spike peptide pools or control peptides (ViraFEST assay). The Oncomine TCR Beta short-read assay was applied to DNA of cultured CD4+ T cells. TCRdb called the PCR reads again in MiXCR, with one record for every CDR3 protein. This table holds approximately 11,000 distinct CDR3 sequences, roughly 40% found once. As to this clonotype: Antigen: not known.

Germline loops: CDR1 LNHDA, CDR2 SQIVND (reference sequence). The CDR3 loop spans 17 amino acids. V was shortened by 5 bases and J by 5 bases, with 24 bases between the two germline ends. This receptor was identified in a human donor who had recovered from COVID-19. The rearrangement links TRBV19 to TRBJ2-5; weak D call: TRBD2 (5 bases). Sequencing was performed on CD4+ T cells from blood, cultured in vitro, taken after SARS-CoV-2 vaccination. This CDR3 reads CASSLRLTGIIGETQYF. The CDR3 DNA reads as TGTGCCAGTAGTCTCCGCCTAACCGGGATAATCGGGGAGACCCAGTACTTC.